Following are 8 T cell receptor beta chains from one sample sequenced in a study of T cells in Graves' hyperthyroidism and ophthalmopathy. Using RNA transcripts as the source, TCR beta CDR3 regions were amplified. HTBI primers drove first-round RT-PCR of the TCR CDR3. TCRdb analysed the multiplex PCR reads with MiXCR anew, one entry per CDR3 protein. The profile shows around 520,000 distinct CDR3 sequences, 11% to 15% of them singletons. The sequencing sample was made of blood. These receptors all stem from a woman aged 40-49 years with Graves' hyperthyroidism.

A few counts support this clonotype. The chain joins TRBV28 to TRBJ2-2; 12 nucleotides match TRBD2. This CDR3 comprises 17 residues. V trimming: 4 bases; J trimming: 4 bases; junction bases outside the gene matches: 7. CDR1 MDHEN and CDR2 SYDVKM come from the germline V gene. The CDR3, as DNA: TGTGCCAGCAGTTGGGCTAGCGGGAGGGCCGGCACCGGGGAGCTGTTTTTT. Translation gives CASSWASGRAGTGELFF.

The sample holds a few counts of this clonotype. The chain is built from TRBV6-1 and TRBJ2-4; 9 nucleotides agree with TRBD2. This CDR3 comprises 17 residues. V lost 0 bases, J lost 3 bases, and 6 bases stayed unmatched. Germline V CDR1 and CDR2: MNHNS, SASEGT. The CDR3 loop is CASSEALASGVKNIQYF. Written as DNA, the CDR3 is TGTGCCAGCAGTGAAGCGTTGGCTAGCGGGGTCAAAAACATTCAGTACTTC.

This clonotype was counted ten times or more. The chain recombines TRBV7-3 with TRBJ2-5, with TRBD2 matching 7 bases. Losses at the gene ends were 2 bases for V and 4 bases for J; bases not matched to a gene: 10. Germline loops: CDR1 SGHTA, CDR2 FQGTGA. The CDR3 is 16 amino acids. CDR3 residues: CASSLLGGGHLETQYF. For the CDR3, the DNA is TGTGCCAGCAGCTTACTTGGGGGAGGGCACCTAGAGACCCAGTACTTC.

This clonotype came up many times. The CDR3 region has the DNA TGTGCCAGCAGTGATAATGGCTCCTACGAGCAGTACTTC. It yields the protein CASSDNGSYEQYF. The chain recombines TRBV2 with TRBJ2-7; D not certain. The V gene's germline CDR1 is SNHLY and CDR2 FYNNEI. CDR3 length: 13 amino acids. Trimming shortened V by 3 bases and J by 0 bases, and 6 bases separated the two germline ends.

This clonotype was recorded at least ten times. The gene calls are TRBV28 and TRBJ2-7; D is possibly TRBD1 (5 bases). The CDR3 has 13 amino acids. V lost 6 bases to trimming and J lost 4 bases, with 13 bases between them. The germline V gene encodes CDR1 MDHEN and CDR2 SYDVKM. DNA for the CDR3: TGTGCCAGCAGGCGGCAGGGCGAGTACGAGCAGTACTTC. Protein product: CASRRQGEYEQYF.

This clonotype was seen at least ten times. The V gene is TRBV7-9, the J gene TRBJ2-3; D uncertain. This CDR3 has 12 residues. Germline values: CDR1 SEHNR, CDR2 FQNEAQ (reference sequence). Trimming left V 1 base short and J 4 bases short, with 3 bases between. CDR3 sequence reads: CASSLDADTQYF. The CDR3, as DNA: TGTGCCAGCAGCTTAGATGCAGATACGCAGTATTTT.

This clonotype was detected ten times or more. The chain carries TRBV5-1 and TRBJ2-3; 10 bases align to TRBD2. The CDR3 has 14 amino acids. The germline CDR1 and CDR2 sequences are SGHRS and YFSETQ. V was pared by 4 bases and J by 4 bases, with 3 bases of the junction left unmatched. This chain's CDR3 is CASSAGTSADTQYF. The CDR3 DNA sequence: TGCGCCAGCAGCGCCGGGACTAGCGCAGATACGCAGTATTTT.

This clonotype was recorded many times. This chain joins TRBV7-9 and TRBJ2-7; TRBD2 matches 12 bases. Germline CDR1 and CDR2: SEHNR and FQNEAQ (reference sequence). The CDR3 extends over 15 amino acids. Losses at the gene ends were 3 bases for V and 4 bases for J; bases not matched to a gene: 4. Here the CDR3 reads CASSFRTSGTYEQYF. The CDR3 DNA is TGTGCCAGCAGCTTCCGGACTAGCGGGACATACGAGCAGTACTTC.